This TCR beta chain was obtained from a study of blood T cell repertoires in COVID-19 (dated by TCRdb to the early 2020s). General notes on the study: Samples from collaborators originated in the United States, Italy and Spain and spanned both the acute and convalescent phases of COVID-19. Deeply sampled blood TCRbeta repertoires from subjects exposed to, actively infected with, or recovered from COVID-19 were included in the dataset. The repertoires were made available in a free public database intended to serve as a resource for research on the immune response to SARS-CoV-2. Where available, HLA class I and class II types were taken from metadata supplied by the sample provider and were not determined by assay-based typing. Samples came from the ongoing ImmuneRACE study (first 160 participants) plus 1,254 subjects from 6 global collaborators. The sample metadata nearly always contained a de-identified subject ID, COVID-19 status, age in years and sex. The prospective study material was composed of cDNA or gDNA derived from T cells, B-cell-depleted T cells, or PBMCs. Broad study findings and their caveats: The amount of clinical and demographic metadata varied by source and participant and was provided uncurated.

Remarks on this clone: The target of this receptor is not known. No much larger clonotype is one base removed from it; base qualities were not supplied. The same CDR3 is also encoded by other DNA sequences in this sample.

In Seattle, one collaborating source enrolled patients while the infection was active and tracked those patients longitudinally over the course of disease. Collaborating institutions collected whole blood in K2EDTA tubes following their own protocols. For TCRbeta analysis, collaborator samples were shipped as frozen whole blood, as isolated PBMCs, or as DNA extracted from either sample type. V is reduced by 5 bases and J by 0 bases, leaving a spacing of 11 bases between them. From a lookup of the germline V gene, CDR1 and CDR2 are SGHTA and FQGTGA. Its CDR3 holds 15 amino acids, cysteine through phenylalanine. Only the CDR3 part of the read is kept: 45 bases, read in frame from the first base. TCRbeta CDR3 regions were amplified from genomic DNA using the immunoSEQ Assay, a bias-controlled multiplex PCR. On the authors' methods: The number of nucleated cells in each sample was estimated from the amplification of reference gene primers within the assay. To quantify the absolute abundance of each unique TCRbeta CDR3 rearrangement, sequence reads were collapsed and filtered. For each sample, productive Simpson clonality was calculated as the square root of Simpson's diversity index across productive rearrangements. As stored in TCRdb, this immuneACCESS dataset retains in-frame rearrangements with V and J assigned. A fraction of the clones does not appear; measured against another copy, unresolved V genes explain less than half of the discrepancy, and the remainder lacks a known reason. For V, J and clone size, that table is used; D and trimming come from the DNA. Across this sample there are over 250,000 clones, with 75% to 90% seen only once. The ten most abundant clones make up less than 15% of the sample.

The sequence came from a woman aged 70-85 years with COVID-19, enrolled during active disease. The sequenced sample consisted of peripheral blood. The chain is made from TRBV7-3 and TRBJ2-1, with a weak D call of TRBD2 (6 bases match). The CDR3 sequence is CASSAGSSSYNEQFF. In nucleotide form, the sequence is TGTGCCAGCAGCGCGGGGTCCAGCTCCTACAATGAGCAGTTCTTC.